The sequence of this T cell receptor beta chain was determined in a study of a mutant IDH1 vaccine in newly diagnosed glioma. Libraries were prepared by immunoSEQ multiplex PCR; TCRdb keeps only in-frame clonotypes and omits some of them. The table shows 25,000 to 35,000 clones, with about 88% occurring only once. V trimming: 4 bases; J trimming: 2 bases; junction bases outside the gene matches: 0. The germline gives CDR1 WSHSY, CDR2 SAAADI. The CDR3 loop spans 13 amino acids. Specified time point: baseline, week 1 (first vaccination visit). Documented treatment: pre-vaccination baseline after standard-of-care therapy. Donors had new IDH1-mutant astrocytomas of WHO grade 3 or 4 (ATRX-lost).

The TCR sequence derives from a woman aged 40 to 55 with glioma. The chain joins TRBV10-2 to TRBJ2-5; 8 nucleotides agree with TRBD1. The sample here was PBMCs, taken from a glioma patient treated with radiotherapy, temozolomide or both. CDR3 amino acids: CASSGTGQETQYF. The CDR3 DNA sequence: TGCGCCAGCAGTGGGACAGGGCAAGAGACCCAGTACTTC.